This TCR beta chain was captured by sequencing in a study of lymphopenia after photon versus proton radiotherapy. Trimming removed 5 bases from V and 9 bases from J, with 14 bases in between. The CDR3 has 11 amino acids. Germline loops: CDR1 DFQATT, CDR2 SNEGSKA (reference sequence). This clone was detected only once. Assay used: immunoSEQ multiplex PCR; TCRdb lists only in-frame clones, some missing. The sample includes about 30,000 clones, about nine tenths seen only once; the top ten take 6.8%. The sample here was peripheral blood, taken from a patient treated with photon-based radiotherapy. The gene calls are TRBV20-1 and TRBJ2-7; D gene ambiguous. The clonotype originates from a woman aged 45-60 years with pancreatic cancer. CDR3 DNA sequence: TGCAGTGCTGCGAACGCCCAGCGGCAGTACTTC. Translation gives CSAANAQRQYF.